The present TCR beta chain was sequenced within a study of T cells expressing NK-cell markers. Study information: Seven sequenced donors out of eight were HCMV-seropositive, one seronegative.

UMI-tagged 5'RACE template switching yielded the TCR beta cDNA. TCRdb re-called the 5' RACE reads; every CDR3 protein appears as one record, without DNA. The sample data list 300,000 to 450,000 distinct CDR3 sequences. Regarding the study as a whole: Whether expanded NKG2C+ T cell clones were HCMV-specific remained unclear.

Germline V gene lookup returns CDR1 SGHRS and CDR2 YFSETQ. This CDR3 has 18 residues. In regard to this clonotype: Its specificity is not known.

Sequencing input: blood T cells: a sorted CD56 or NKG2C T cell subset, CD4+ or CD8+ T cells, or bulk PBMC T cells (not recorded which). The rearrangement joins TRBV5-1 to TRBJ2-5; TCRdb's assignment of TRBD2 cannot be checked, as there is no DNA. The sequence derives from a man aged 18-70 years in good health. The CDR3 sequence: CASSHYMPGLRGQETQYF.